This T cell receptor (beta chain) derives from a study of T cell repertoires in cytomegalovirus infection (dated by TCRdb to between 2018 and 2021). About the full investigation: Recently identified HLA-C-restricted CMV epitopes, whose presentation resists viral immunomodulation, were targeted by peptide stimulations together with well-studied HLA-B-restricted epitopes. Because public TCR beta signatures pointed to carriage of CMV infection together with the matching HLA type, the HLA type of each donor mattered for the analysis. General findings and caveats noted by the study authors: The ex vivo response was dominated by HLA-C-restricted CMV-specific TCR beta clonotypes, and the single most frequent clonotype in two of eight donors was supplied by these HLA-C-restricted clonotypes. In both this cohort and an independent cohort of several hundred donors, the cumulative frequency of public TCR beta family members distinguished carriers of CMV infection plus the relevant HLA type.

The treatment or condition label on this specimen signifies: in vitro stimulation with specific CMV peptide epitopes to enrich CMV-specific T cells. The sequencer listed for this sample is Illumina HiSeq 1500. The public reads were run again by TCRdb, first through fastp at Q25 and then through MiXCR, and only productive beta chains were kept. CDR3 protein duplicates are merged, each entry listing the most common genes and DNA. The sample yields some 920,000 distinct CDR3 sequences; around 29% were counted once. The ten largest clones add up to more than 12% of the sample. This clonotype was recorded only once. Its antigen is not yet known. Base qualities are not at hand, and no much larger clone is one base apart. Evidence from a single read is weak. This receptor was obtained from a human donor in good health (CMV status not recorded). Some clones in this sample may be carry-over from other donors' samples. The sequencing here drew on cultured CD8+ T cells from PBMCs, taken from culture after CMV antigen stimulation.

The DNA sequence reads TGCAGTGCTAGAGCAAGGGGGTCCACCAAAAACATTCAGTACTTC. Its coded protein is CSARARGSTKNIQYF. This receptor chain uses TRBV20-1 and TRBJ2-4; possibly the D gene is TRBD1, per 6 matching bases. The germline V gene encodes CDR1 DFQATT and CDR2 SNEGSKA (reference sequence). The CDR3 spans 15 residues, from the cysteine through the phenylalanine. The retained sequence is limited to the CDR3, 45 bases, with the frame set at the first base. Cut back by 1 base and 2 bases, the V and J ends lie 12 bases apart.